Presented here are 29 T cell receptor beta chains from one specimen sequenced in a study of T cells expressing NK-cell markers (dated by TCRdb to 2020 to 2022). Library preparation was by 5' RACE. Sequencing relied on an Illumina HiSeq 2000. TCRdb reprocessed the reads, so every CDR3 protein sequence counts as one entry and DNA is not shown. The sample table on file contains about half a million distinct CDR3 sequences. The ten largest make up almost 1.5% of the sample. Sequences were obtained from blood T cells: a sorted CD56 or NKG2C T cell subset, CD4+ or CD8+ T cells, or bulk PBMC T cells (not recorded which). The receptors here all came from a woman in her 50s in good health. Donor details come from another sample of the same person, matched by shared clones.

The genes are TRBV4-2 and TRBJ2-1; TCRdb gives TRBD2 as the D gene, but with no DNA this cannot be confirmed. Germline CDR1 and CDR2: LGHNA and YNFKEQ. The CDR3 covers 16 residues. CDR3 amino acids: CASSQDLLASPNEQFF.

The V and J genes are TRBV19 and TRBJ1-3; TCRdb calls TRBD1, which cannot be checked without DNA. CDR1 and CDR2 from the germline V gene are LNHDA and SQIVND (reference sequence). This CDR3 is 14 amino acids long. The CDR3: CAAGPGTSGNTIYF.

This rearrangement joins TRBV6-5 to TRBJ2-7; without DNA, the TCRdb call of TRBD1 cannot be checked. Germline-derived CDR1 and CDR2 are MNHEY and SVGAGI. This CDR3 is built from 16 residues. This CDR3 is CASSYFRGAAAYEQYF.

This chain connects TRBV28 to TRBJ1-5; TCRdb's D gene call, TRBD1, goes unchecked for lack of DNA. Germline V CDR1 and CDR2: MDHEN, SYDVKM. The CDR3 totals 16 residues. CDR3: CASSLSKGPLNQPQHF.

The V gene is TRBV29-1, the J gene TRBJ2-1; TCRdb lists TRBD2, though no DNA is available to test this call. This CDR3 contains 13 residues. Germline V gives CDR1 SQVTM, CDR2 ANQGSEA. CDR3 residues: CSAGTSGRGTKFF.

The chain combines TRBV4-1 with TRBJ2-1; TCRdb picks TRBD2, but there is no DNA to check that call. Germline CDR1 reads MGHRA; CDR2 reads YSYEKL. This CDR3 region has 15 residues. The CDR3: CASSQVGLQENEQFF.

The chain is built from TRBV2 and TRBJ2-5; the TCRdb D gene call, TRBD1, has no DNA to confirm it. CDR1 is SNHLY, CDR2 FYNNEI, per germline. This CDR3 spans 14 amino acids. The chain's CDR3 is CASPPPGRLETQYF.

The chain has TRBV6-1 and TRBJ2-4. The CDR3 totals 20 residues. From germline, CDR1 is MNHNS and CDR2 SASEGT. The CDR3 loop is CASSERVSPIVSFTKNIQYF.

The chain links TRBV9 to TRBJ2-5; there is no DNA to check the TCRdb D call of TRBD2. The CDR3 has 15 residues. The germline V gene encodes CDR1 SGDLS and CDR2 YYNGEE. The CDR3 sequence is CASSPVFLAGETQYF.

The chain combines TRBV12-3 or TRBV12-4 with TRBJ2-5; TCRdb reports TRBD2, a call that lacks DNA to check it against. CDR3 size: 17 residues. This chain's CDR3 is CASSLWGLAGVRETQYF.

The chain couples TRBV12-3 or TRBV12-4 to TRBJ2-4; the D gene TCRdb calls, TRBD2, cannot be checked with no DNA. This CDR3 is built from 14 residues. The CDR3 region is CASRKTGTKNIQYF.

The chain carries TRBV20-1 and TRBJ2-3. The length of the CDR3 is 13 residues. Per the germline V gene, CDR1 is DFQATT and CDR2 is SNEGSKA (reference sequence). The CDR3 sequence is CSALPLVPDTQYF.

V usage is TRBV10-3 and J usage is TRBJ1-3; the TRBD1 assignment by TCRdb is unverifiable without DNA. From germline, CDR1 is ENHRY and CDR2 SYGVKD. The CDR3 is 16 residues long. The CDR3 is CAISESQGALGNTIYF.

This chain links TRBV21-1 with TRBJ2-4; absent DNA, TCRdb's TRBD1 call cannot be checked. TRBV21-1 represents a pseudogene. The length of the CDR3 is 17 residues. The CDR3 loop reads CASIADRHRLAKNIQYF.

This sequence joins TRBV12-5 and TRBJ2-7. The CDR3 totals 15 residues. Germline-derived CDR1 and CDR2 are LGHNT and FRNRAP. The CDR3 region is CASGLGSGTPYEQYF.

The chain is built from TRBV11-1 and TRBJ1-6; TCRdb proposes TRBD1, but this gene call is untestable without DNA. CDR1 and CDR2 (germline): SGHAT, FQDESV (reference sequence). This CDR3 contains 12 residues. The chain's CDR3 is CASRDRNSPLHF.

The chain joins TRBV4-1 to TRBJ2-1; TCRdb reports TRBD2, a call that lacks DNA to check it against. The germline CDR1 and CDR2 sequences are MGHRA and YSYEKL. This CDR3 has 16 residues. CDR3 sequence reads: CASSQDGTRSSNEQFF.

V and J are TRBV9 and TRBJ1-2. The CDR3 runs to 12 residues. CDR1 is SGDLS and CDR2 is YYNGEE in the germline V gene. CDR3 region: CASSVLDYGYTF.

This sequence joins TRBV11-3 and TRBJ2-2; the D call from TCRdb, TRBD2, cannot be confirmed without DNA. Germline V CDR1 and CDR2: SGHNT, YENEEA. The CDR3 has 14 amino acids. This chain's CDR3 is CASSLRTLTGELFF.

This chain uses TRBV7-3 with TRBJ2-3; checking the TCRdb D call of TRBD2 is not possible without DNA. Per the germline V gene, CDR1 is SGHTA and CDR2 is FQGTGA. This CDR3 is 15 amino acids long. This CDR3 reads CASSLSRGPTDTQYF.

The V and J genes are TRBV28 and TRBJ2-5; TCRdb returns TRBD1, unconfirmable since there is no DNA. CDR1 and CDR2 from the germline V gene are MDHEN and SYDVKM. CDR3 length: 14 residues. The chain's CDR3 is CASRGAGARETQYF. The full variable domain, its missing parts supplied by reference TRBV28 and TRBJ2-5, is DVKVTQSSRYLVKRTGEKVFLECVQDMDHENMFWYRQDPGLGLRLIYFSYDVKMKEKGDIPEGYSVSREKKERFSLILESASTNQTSMYLCASRGAGARETQYFGPGTRLLVL.

The CDR3 region is CASSLALLRTEAFF. The genes are TRBV5-5 and TRBJ1-1. CDR1 SGHKS and CDR2 YYEKEE come from the germline V gene (reference sequence). The CDR3 extends over 14 amino acids. Using reference TRBV5-5 and TRBJ1-1 for the parts outside the CDR3, the full variable domain is DAGVTQSPTHLIKTRGQQVTLRCSPISGHKSVSWYQQVLGQGPQFIFQYYEKEERGRGNFPDRFSARQFPNYSSELNVNALLLGDSALYLCASSLALLRTEAFFGQGTRLTVV.

V is TRBV5-1 and J is TRBJ2-1. The V gene's germline CDR1 is SGHRS and CDR2 YFSETQ. CDR3 size: 12 residues. The CDR3 reads CASSLVPREQFF.

This CDR3 reads CSAARSDTQYF. This chain uses TRBV20-1 with TRBJ2-3. There are 11 residues in the CDR3. Germline V gene sequence: CDR1 DFQATT, CDR2 SNEGSKA (reference sequence).

The chain uses TRBV4-1 and TRBJ1-6; the D gene TCRdb calls, TRBD1, cannot be checked with no DNA. Germline V gives CDR1 MGHRA, CDR2 YSYEKL. The CDR3 extends over 17 amino acids. CDR3: CASSQLGGGQRSSPLHF.

The chain couples TRBV10-2 to TRBJ1-3. The CDR3 contains 11 residues. The germline V gene has CDR1 WSHSY and CDR2 SAAADI. CDR3 residues: CASSDGPTIYF.

The gene calls are TRBV5-1 and TRBJ2-1; the D gene TCRdb calls, TRBD2, cannot be checked with no DNA. Germline V lookup: CDR1 SGHRS, CDR2 YFSETQ. CDR3 size: 14 residues. The CDR3 region is CASSFEGTWREQFF.

This chain's CDR3 is CASSPIQRAVDNEQFF. The chain carries TRBV7-9 and TRBJ2-1; the TCRdb D gene call, TRBD2, has no DNA to confirm it. CDR1 is SEHNR and CDR2 is FQNEAQ in the germline V gene (reference sequence). The CDR3 totals 16 residues.

V usage is TRBV3-1 and J usage is TRBJ1-1; with no DNA, the TCRdb D assignment of TRBD1 cannot be verified. Germline CDR1 is LGHDT and CDR2 is YNNKEL (reference sequence). This CDR3 has 12 residues. The chain's CDR3 is CASMTGNTEAFF.